This T cell receptor (beta chain) was sequenced during a study of patients and donors after allogeneic stem cell transplantation. TCRdb redid the calling of the RT-PCR reads with MiXCR, one entry per CDR3 protein. The sample has approximately 90,000 distinct CDR3 sequences; around 5% are singletons. CDR1 and CDR2 from the germline V gene are SNHLY and FYNNEI. Trimming cost V 1 base and J 4 bases, with 12 bases left between them. The CDR3 has 15 residues. At least ten counts were recorded for this clonotype. This TCR was sampled from a human donor who was either an allogeneic HSCT recipient or a stem cell or donor lymphocyte infusion donor (not recorded which). It is not recorded whose cells these are; they may come from a transplant donor. Sequenced: blood, either unsorted or a sorted T cell fraction (not recorded which). This chain uses TRBV2 with TRBJ2-3, with D perhaps matching TRBD1 or TRBD2 (5 bases each). As DNA, the CDR3 is TGTGCCAGCAGTGAAGTCGGGACCCAAGCAGATACGCAGTATTTT. Residues: CASSEVGTQADTQYF.